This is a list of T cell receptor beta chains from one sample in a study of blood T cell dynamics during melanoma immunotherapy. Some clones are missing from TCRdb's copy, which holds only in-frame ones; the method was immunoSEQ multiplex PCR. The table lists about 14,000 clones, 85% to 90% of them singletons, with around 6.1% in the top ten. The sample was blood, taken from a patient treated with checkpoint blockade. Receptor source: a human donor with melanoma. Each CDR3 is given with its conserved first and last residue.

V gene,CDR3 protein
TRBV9,CASSVDHYKSNQPQHF
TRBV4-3,CASSPGVGGGNIQYF
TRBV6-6,CASSSQGYTGELFF
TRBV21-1,CASSVVSGGAIAGELFF
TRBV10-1,CASSIRQGNQPQHF
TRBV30,CAWTRRVHTEAFF
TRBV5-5,CASSQLAGNYNEQFF
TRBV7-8,CASSLAARTDSSTDTQYF
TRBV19,CASSMTGQGTNYGYTF
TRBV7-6,CASSLGAGSGNTIYF
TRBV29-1,CSAPKNSEAFF
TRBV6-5,CASRWQGASDQPQHF
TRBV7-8,CASSLGLAAAYQETQYF
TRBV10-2,CASSEIPGDYNEQFF